The TCR beta chain described here comes from a study of cytotoxic CD8 clonotypes in ibrutinib-treated CLL. Overall study context: Response specimens were obtained following a median treatment duration of around 12 months, with a range of 6 to 36. General observations from the study: Baseline clonality, higher than in age-matched healthy donors, tracked circulating CD8+ T-cell counts.

Library input was roughly 1.8 micrograms of DNA from cryopreserved PBMCs. With 2 bases clipped from V and 0 bases from J, the junction kept 4 bases outside the gene matches. Germline CDR1 is SGHDT and CDR2 is YYEEEE. This CDR3 is built from 15 residues. The method was immunoSEQ multiplex PCR; TCRdb's version includes in-frame clones alone and lacks a portion of them. The sample holds about 68,000 clones, around two thirds seen once. Details on this clone: Antigen: not known.

The sample in question was PBMCs, obtained after 12 months of ibrutinib treatment. The sequence was obtained from a human donor with chronic lymphocytic leukemia. The rearrangement links TRBV5-6 to TRBJ1-1, with TRBD1 matching 7 bases. CDR3 DNA sequence: TGTGCCAGCAGCTTCGATGGACAGGTGAACACTGAAGCTTTCTTT. Translating it yields CASSFDGQVNTEAFF.